The 27 T cell receptor beta chains below were found in one sample sequenced in a study of STAT3 mutations in large granular lymphocyte leukemia. Overall study findings and caveats: Every T-cell large granular lymphocyte leukemia patient had at least one immunodominant TCR beta clonotype.

These receptors' targets are unknown. Libraries were prepared by immunoSEQ multiplex PCR; TCRdb keeps only in-frame clonotypes and omits some of them. The sample comprises 30,000 to 40,000 clones, approximately 86% of which are singletons, and roughly 12% rests with the top ten. Input material: peripheral blood mononuclear cells. The receptors here all came from a man aged 55-75 years with T-cell large granular lymphocyte leukemia. Some clones in this sample may be carry-over from other donors' samples.

Written as DNA, the CDR3 is TGTGCCAGCAGTGAAAGCCGGGGTTTAGGTAACTATGGCTACACCTTC. It yields the protein CASSESRGLGNYGYTF. This chain links TRBV2 with TRBJ1-2; no clear D. Germline assignment: CDR1 SNHLY and CDR2 FYNNEI. Deletions cut 2 bases from V and 1 base from J, with 14 bases between. This CDR3 contains 16 residues.

The gene calls are TRBV4-3 and TRBJ2-6; D is unclear. V was pared by 2 bases and J by 4 bases, with 9 bases between. The germline gives CDR1 LGHNA, CDR2 YSLEER. The CDR3 length is 15 residues. The CDR3, as DNA: TGCGCCAGCAGCCAAATAGGGTCCGGGGCCAACGTCCTGACTTTC. It yields the protein CASSQIGSGANVLTF.

The genes are TRBV29-1 and TRBJ2-5; TRBD1 aligns across 9 bases. V was pared by 6 bases and J by 4 bases, with 6 bases of the junction left unmatched. CDR1 and CDR2 from the germline V gene are SQVTM and ANQGSEA. The CDR3 is made up of 13 amino acids. Written as DNA, the CDR3 is TGCAGCGTCCAAGGGACAGGGAGAGAGACCCAGTACTTC. It translates to CSVQGTGRETQYF.

The CDR3 bases are TGCGCCAGCAGCTCCCTGGACAGGGGAGACGGCTACACCTTC. Translated, it gives CASSSLDRGDGYTF. The J gene is TRBJ1-2, the V gene TRBV5-1; 9 bases map to TRBD1. Per germline, CDR1 SGHRS and CDR2 YFSETQ. CDR3 length: 14 amino acids. V trimming: 3 bases; J trimming: 8 bases; junction bases outside the gene matches: 8.

The V gene is TRBV7-9, the J gene TRBJ1-2; TRBD1 is a possible D gene (6 bases). The germline V and J ends were trimmed by 5 bases and 5 bases, with 9 bases remaining between them. The CDR3 loop spans 12 amino acids. In germline, CDR1 is SEHNR, CDR2 FQNEAQ (reference sequence). The CDR3 region is CASSNREYGYTF. In DNA form, the CDR3 reads TGTGCCAGCAGCAACAGGGAATATGGCTACACCTTC.

This chain's CDR3 is CSAIKNTEAFF. CDR3 coding DNA: TGCAGTGCCATAAAGAACACTGAAGCTTTCTTT. The chain carries TRBV20-1 and TRBJ1-1; D is unclear. Germline values: CDR1 DFQATT, CDR2 SNEGSKA (reference sequence). V lost 6 bases to trimming and J lost 1 base, with 6 bases between them. The CDR3 is made up of 11 amino acids.

The genes are TRBV25-1 and TRBJ2-5; 11 bases fit TRBD1. The CDR3 contains 15 residues. CDR1 and CDR2 from the germline V gene are MGHDK and SYGVNS. After removal of 7 bases from V and 5 bases from J, the junction contained 9 bases not matched to a gene. This chain's CDR3 is CASTRGQGAGETQYF. The DNA of the CDR3 is TGTGCCAGCACCCGCGGACAGGGGGCAGGTGAGACCCAGTACTTC.

The chain joins TRBV7-2 to TRBJ2-6; a weak D match, TRBD2 (7 bases). This CDR3 contains 16 residues. The V gene lost 4 bases and the J gene lost 2 bases, with 12 bases spanning the gap. CDR1 is SGHTA and CDR2 is FQGNSA in the germline V gene. The CDR3 coding sequence is TGTGCCAGCAGCTCCTCGGGGGGCACTGGGGCCAACGTCCTGACTTTC. Its translation: CASSSSGGTGANVLTF.

The gene calls are TRBV5-5 and TRBJ1-6; D remains ambiguous. Germline CDR1 reads SGHKS; CDR2 reads YYEKEE (reference sequence). The CDR3 covers 15 residues. V lost 0 bases and J lost 8, with 12 bases in between. CDR3 region: CASSLADRGDSPLHF. CDR3 sequence (DNA): TGTGCCAGCAGCTTGGCCGACCGTGGGGATTCACCCCTCCACTTT.

Of note for this clone: Other DNA sequences in this sample translate to the same CDR3. The rearrangement links TRBV6-6 to TRBJ1-5; no definite D call. Trimming stripped 0 bases from V and 4 bases from J, with 7 bases between. CDR1 is MNHNY, CDR2 SVGAGI, per germline (reference sequence). CDR3 length equals 14 residues. The chain's CDR3 is CASSYSTRNQPQHF. The CDR3 nucleotides read TGTGCCAGCAGTTACTCCACGCGGAATCAGCCCCAGCATTTT.

This chain joins TRBV7-9 and TRBJ2-7; the D gene is possibly TRBD2 (5 bases). The V gene's germline CDR1 is SEHNR and CDR2 FQNEAQ (reference sequence). The CDR3 runs 14 residues. V lost 3 bases, J lost 2 bases, and 11 bases lay in between. Here the CDR3 DNA reads TGTGCCAGCAGCTTGAGGGATTCCCCCTACGAGCAGTACTTC. This encodes CASSLRDSPYEQYF.

The rearrangement links TRBV6-5 to TRBJ1-5; D is uncertain. The CDR3 runs to 15 residues. Trimming pared 2 bases from V and 0 bases from J, leaving 8 bases between. Germline loops: CDR1 MNHEY, CDR2 SVGAGI. This CDR3 is CASSYAGNSNQPQHF. The CDR3 DNA sequence: TGTGCCAGCAGTTACGCAGGTAATAGCAATCAGCCCCAGCATTTT.

The chain combines TRBV5-1 with TRBJ2-1; TRBD1 might be the D (6 bases). Trimming took 0 bases from V and 2 from J, leaving 12 bases between them. This CDR3 has 16 amino acids. CDR1 is SGHRS and CDR2 is YFSETQ in the germline V gene. In nucleotides, the CDR3 is TGCGCCAGCAGCTTGGAGCCCCACAGGGCCTACAATGAGCAGTTCTTC. Its translation: CASSLEPHRAYNEQFF. Variable domain in full (rest from reference TRBV5-1 and TRBJ2-1): KAGVTQTPRYLIKTRGQQVTLSCSPISGHRSVSWYQQTPGQGLQFLFEYFSETQRNKGNFPGRFSGRQFSNSRSEMNVSTLELGDSALYLCASSLEPHRAYNEQFFGPGTRLTVL.

CDR3 sequence reads: CASRLGTGELFF. Here the CDR3 DNA reads TGTGCCAGCAGGTTAGGGACCGGGGAGCTGTTTTTT. The chain has TRBV2 and TRBJ2-2; D is unclear. Deletions cut 6 bases from V and 5 bases from J, with 7 bases between. Looked up from germline, CDR1 is SNHLY and CDR2 is FYNNEI. This CDR3 comprises 12 residues. Variable domain in full (rest from reference TRBV2 and TRBJ2-2): EPEVTQTPSHQVTQMGQEVILRCVPISNHLYFYWYRQILGQKVEFLVSFYNNEISEKSEIFDDQFSVERPDGSNFTLKIRSTKLEDSAMYFCASRLGTGELFFGEGSRLTVL.

The V gene is TRBV12-5, the J gene TRBJ2-7, with D possibly being TRBD1 or TRBD2 (5 bases each). The CDR3 loop spans 15 amino acids. Germline-derived CDR1 and CDR2 are LGHNT and FRNRAP. Trimming cost V 4 bases and J 3 bases, with 16 bases left between them. The CDR3 DNA is TGTGCTAGTGGTTCGGGGCAGAAAGCGGTCTACGAGCAGTACTTC. Its translation is CASGSGQKAVYEQYF.

The V and J genes are TRBV7-2 and TRBJ2-5; D is possibly TRBD2 (5 bases). The CDR3 length is 15 residues. Trimming left V 5 bases short and J 2 bases short, with 15 bases between. CDR1 is SGHTA and CDR2 is FQGNSA in the germline V gene. In nucleotides, the CDR3 is TGTGCCAGCAGCCCCCGGTTAGCGCAACAAGAGACCCAGTACTTC. It yields the protein CASSPRLAQQETQYF.

This clone appeared once. The V gene is TRBV5-4, the J gene TRBJ2-7; no clear D gene. V lost 4 bases and J lost 4, with 9 bases in between. Per germline, CDR1 SGHNT and CDR2 YYREEE (reference sequence). The CDR3 runs 12 residues. For the CDR3, the DNA is TGTGCCAGCAGCGTTAGCAGTTACGAGCAGTACTTC. This gives the protein CASSVSSYEQYF.

V gene TRBV27 combines with J gene TRBJ1-2, with D possibly matching TRBD1 (5 bases). V lost 3 bases, J lost 2 bases, and 7 bases lay in between. This CDR3 region has 13 residues. Per the germline V gene, CDR1 is MNHEY and CDR2 is SMNVEV (reference sequence). The CDR3 coding sequence is TGTGCCAGCAGTTTTGGGACGAACTATGGCTACACCTTC. Its protein is CASSFGTNYGYTF.

The rearrangement joins TRBV5-4 to TRBJ2-5; either TRBD1 or TRBD2 may fit D (5 bases each). With 2 bases removed from V and 3 bases from J, the gap between germline ends came to 8 bases. CDR1 is SGHNT and CDR2 is YYREEE in the germline V gene (reference sequence). The CDR3 is 13 amino acids. The CDR3 DNA reads as TGTGCCAGCAGCTTTAGAGGGGAAGAGACCCAGTACTTC. Encoded protein: CASSFRGEETQYF.

The rearrangement links TRBV19 to TRBJ2-3; 9 positions agree with TRBD2. The CDR3 totals 18 residues. J was trimmed by 7 bases and V by 5 bases; bases with no gene match: 19. Per the germline V gene, CDR1 is LNHDA and CDR2 is SQIVND (reference sequence). The CDR3 region has the DNA TGTGCCAGTAGTCTCCTAGCGGGAACTCACTTAGGGCTCAATACGCAGTATTTT. It translates to CASSLLAGTHLGLNTQYF.

This chain links TRBV29-1 with TRBJ2-5; D gene uncertain. Trimming cost V 6 bases and J 2 bases, with 10 bases left between them. The CDR3 consists of 12 residues. CDR1 SQVTM and CDR2 ANQGSEA come from the germline V gene. CDR3 DNA: TGCAGCGTAATCACTCAACAAGAGACCCAGTACTTC. Amino acid sequence: CSVITQQETQYF.

This chain joins TRBV6-1 and TRBJ2-5; 8 bases align to TRBD2. The CDR3 loop spans 15 amino acids. J was trimmed by 0 bases and V by 2 bases; bases with no gene match: 2. CDR1 and CDR2 (germline): MNHNS, SASEGT. Here the CDR3 DNA reads TGTGCCAGCAGTGAATCAGCGGGAGACCAAGAGACCCAGTACTTC. Its translation: CASSESAGDQETQYF.

The genes are TRBV27 and TRBJ2-7, with a possible D match to TRBD2 (6 bases). Trimming cost V 10 bases and J 9 bases, with 25 bases left between them. The CDR3 loop spans 14 amino acids. The germline CDR1 and CDR2 sequences are MNHEY and SMNVEV (reference sequence). CDR3 protein: CATAEGRGAQRQYF. As DNA, the CDR3 is TGTGCCACGGCTGAGGGGCGGGGTGCACAGAGGCAGTACTTC.

This chain links TRBV7-9 with TRBJ2-7; tentatively, D is TRBD1 or TRBD2 (5 bases each). The V gene lost 5 bases and the J gene lost 0 bases, with 14 bases spanning the gap. CDR3 length: 15 amino acids. Germline CDR1 SEHNR, CDR2 FQNEAQ (reference sequence). CDR3 sequence (DNA): TGTGCCAGCAGCCTCGGGGCTACAGTCTCCTACGAGCAGTACTTC. This translates into CASSLGATVSYEQYF. Full variable domain (outside the CDR3, taken from reference TRBV7-9 and TRBJ2-7): DTGVSQNPRHKITKRGQNVTFRCDPISEHNRLYWYRQTLGQGPEFLTYFQNEAQLEKSRLLSDRFSAERPKGSFSTLEIQRTEQGDSAMYLCASSLGATVSYEQYFGPGTRLTVT.

The chain combines TRBV5-1 with TRBJ2-5; 8 positions match TRBD2. Trimming removed 0 bases from V and 2 bases from J; junction bases left unmatched: 9. CDR3 length: 17 amino acids. From germline, CDR1 is SGHRS and CDR2 YFSETQ. In DNA, the CDR3 is TGCGCCAGCAGCTTGGGCTTGCTAGCGGGCCAACAAGAGACCCAGTACTTC. Amino acid sequence: CASSLGLLAGQQETQYF.

The J gene is TRBJ1-5, the V gene TRBV28, with D possibly being TRBD1 (6 bases). Trimming left V 4 bases short and J 0 bases short, with 25 bases between. From germline, CDR1 is MDHEN and CDR2 SYDVKM. CDR3 length equals 20 residues. This CDR3 reads CASSWGTGSESLNSNQPQHF. CDR3 in DNA: TGTGCCAGCAGTTGGGGAACAGGGTCTGAGTCTCTTAATAGCAATCAGCCCCAGCATTTT.

The CDR3 bases are TGTGCCAGCAGCTTGGGGGGTGCTAGCGGCTCCCAAGAGACCCAGTACTTC. Its translation: CASSLGGASGSQETQYF. The chain employs TRBV5-4 and TRBJ2-5; the match to TRBD2 covers 7 bases. The CDR3 runs to 17 residues. In germline, CDR1 is SGHNT, CDR2 YYREEE (reference sequence). The trim removed 0 bases at V and 1 base at J, leaving 9 bases unmatched.